The 17 T cell receptor beta chains below all came from one sample that was sequenced in a study of CD8+ T cells in alopecia areata. cDNA prepared by RNA extraction and subsequent reverse transcription served as the template for sequencing. Profiling relied on immunoSEQ multiplex PCR, and the TCRdb table lists in-frame clones only, not all of them. The repertoire consists of about 140,000 clones, with roughly 82% occurring once and the leading ten covering roughly 25%. Treatment here: oral pan-JAK inhibitor, 5-10 mg twice daily. Sequencing was performed on CD8+ T cells sorted from blood, taken at week 4, from a patient treated with tofacitinib. The source of these receptors is a human donor with alopecia areata.

J is TRBJ2-3 and V is TRBV18; D could derive from TRBD1 or TRBD2 (5 bases each). The CDR3 contains 16 residues. Germline V gene data show CDR1 as KGHSH and CDR2 as LQKENI. V lost 9 bases, J lost 6 bases, and 25 bases lay in between. CDR3 region: CASLPGRRGVLDTQYF. The DNA of the CDR3 is TGTGCCAGTTTACCGGGACGGCGAGGGGTGTTGGATACGCAGTATTTT.

This clone was recorded once. Other DNA sequences in this specimen translate into the identical CDR3. The gene calls are TRBV7-9 and TRBJ2-7; either TRBD1 or TRBD2 may fit D (5 bases each). Trimming left V 5 bases short and J 2 bases short, with 13 bases between. The CDR3 has 14 amino acids. CDR1 and CDR2 from the germline V gene are SEHNR and FQNEAQ (reference sequence). CDR3 nucleotide sequence: TGTGCCAGCAGCCTTGGGACCGGCGCCTACGAGCAGTACTTC. Its translation is CASSLGTGAYEQYF.

Points on this clone: This sample also contains other DNA sequences that code for the same CDR3. The chain uses TRBV29-1 and TRBJ1-1; TRBD1 matches 7 bases. This CDR3 contains 14 residues. Germline CDR1 SQVTM, CDR2 ANQGSEA. V gave up 4 bases and J gave up 3 bases; unmatched junction bases: 8. CDR3 nucleotide sequence: TGCAGCGTTGGGGGCCGTACAGGGGACACTGAAGCTTTCTTT. Translation gives CSVGGRTGDTEAFF.

This chain uses TRBV30 with TRBJ2-7; D is unresolved. Germline CDR1 and CDR2: GTSNPN and SVGIG (reference sequence). Trimming left V 2 bases short and J 5 bases short, with 13 bases between. This CDR3 has 13 residues. The CDR3 bases are TGTGCCTGGAGTTCCGGACGACGGAACGAGCAGTACTTC. Residues: CAWSSGRRNEQYF.

The chain uses TRBV14 and TRBJ2-3; D gene uncertain. V gave up 3 bases and J gave up 3 bases, with 7 bases separating them. Germline V CDR1 and CDR2: SGHDN, FVKESK. The CDR3 has 13 amino acids. The CDR3 bases are TGTGCCAGCAGCCAGTGGCAGACAGATACGCAGTATTTT. Translating it yields CASSQWQTDTQYF. The complete variable domain, with remaining parts taken from reference TRBV14 and TRBJ2-3, reads EAGVTQFPSHSVIEKGQTVTLRCDPISGHDNLYWYRRVMGKEIKFLLHFVKESKQDESGMPNNRFLAERTGGTYSTLKVQPAELEDSGVYFCASSQWQTDTQYFGPGTRLTVL.

The chain is built from TRBV30 and TRBJ2-1; tentatively, D is TRBD1 or TRBD2 (5 bases each). CDR3 length equals 11 residues. V lost 0 bases and J lost 8, with 5 bases in between. Germline V gene sequence: CDR1 GTSNPN, CDR2 SVGIG (reference sequence). CDR3: CAWSVGDEQFF. The CDR3 nucleotides read TGTGCCTGGAGTGTGGGGGATGAGCAGTTCTTC.

This sequence joins TRBV13 and TRBJ2-1, with TRBD1 identical over 9 bases. J gave up 9 bases and V 5 bases, and 14 bases lay outside the gene matches. This CDR3 contains 16 residues. Germline V gene sequence: CDR1 PRHDT, CDR2 FYEKMQ (reference sequence). The CDR3 DNA reads TGTGCCAGCAGCCCCGGGTGGACAGGGGAAACTGGTGAGCAGTTCTTC. Translating gives CASSPGWTGETGEQFF.

The chain links TRBV4-3 to TRBJ2-5; D might be TRBD2 (5 bases). The germline V gene has CDR1 LGHNA and CDR2 YSLEER. Trimming removed 1 base from V and 2 bases from J, with 14 bases in between. This CDR3 region has 16 residues. CDR3: CASSQGWVGEQETQYF. As DNA, the CDR3 is TGCGCCAGCAGCCAAGGGTGGGTCGGGGAACAAGAGACCCAGTACTTC.

The chain carries TRBV6-6 and TRBJ1-1; possible D gene TRBD1, 5 bases. This CDR3 is built from 13 residues. The germline V and J ends were trimmed by 5 bases and 2 bases, with 9 bases remaining between them. Germline lookup yields CDR1 MNHNY and CDR2 SVGAGI (reference sequence). CDR3 coding DNA: TGTGCCAGCAGTGTCGACAGAAACACTGAAGCTTTCTTT. Translating it yields CASSVDRNTEAFF.

The chain couples TRBV4-3 to TRBJ1-6, with D tentatively TRBD1 (5 bases). V lost 2 bases and J 8 bases, leaving 16 bases between the germline ends. This CDR3 spans 16 amino acids. Germline CDR1 reads LGHNA; CDR2 reads YSLEER. This CDR3 is CASSQRRDSHDSPLHF. The CDR3 region has the DNA TGCGCCAGCAGCCAACGTCGGGACTCCCATGATTCACCCCTCCACTTT.

The J gene is TRBJ2-3, the V gene TRBV6-5; no clear D. V was cut by 6 bases and J by 0 bases, with 13 bases left in between. This CDR3 spans 15 amino acids. Germline lookup yields CDR1 MNHEY and CDR2 SVGAGI. The DNA for the CDR3 is TGTGCCAGCAGGAGCGCGGTCTTTAGCACAGATACGCAGTATTTT. Translating gives CASRSAVFSTDTQYF.

This chain connects TRBV9 to TRBJ2-7, with TRBD1 matching over 9 bases. Looked up from germline, CDR1 is SGDLS and CDR2 is YYNGEE. The trim removed 4 bases at V and 5 bases at J, leaving 13 bases unmatched. The CDR3 runs to 16 residues. CDR3 in DNA: TGTGCCAGCAGCCCTCATCCGGGGACAGGGAGCAACGAGCAGTACTTC. Protein sequence: CASSPHPGTGSNEQYF.

The DNA for the CDR3 is TGCAGCGTTGTTCCGGTTAGCTCCTACGAGCAGTACTTC. This encodes CSVVPVSSYEQYF. J is TRBJ2-7 and V is TRBV29-1; D uncertain. V lost 4 bases, J lost 0 bases, and 10 bases lay in between. This CDR3 is built from 13 residues. Looked up from germline, CDR1 is SQVTM and CDR2 is ANQGSEA.

CDR3 protein: CAGRVLARNEQFF. For the CDR3, the DNA is TGTGCCGGAAGGGTGCTAGCGCGCAATGAGCAGTTCTTC. The chain combines TRBV30 with TRBJ2-1, with TRBD2 as a possible D gene (6 bases). Trimming shortened V by 8 bases and J by 6 bases, and 17 bases separated the two germline ends. Germline CDR1 is GTSNPN and CDR2 is SVGIG (reference sequence). The CDR3 extends over 13 amino acids.

The chain employs TRBV7-9 and TRBJ2-2; 12 bases line up with TRBD2. The germline V gene has CDR1 SEHNR and CDR2 FQNEAQ (reference sequence). Trimming at V came to 4 bases and at J to 3 bases, leaving 3 bases not matched to a gene. This CDR3 is 16 amino acids long. CDR3 loop: CASSSTSGGYTGELFF. The CDR3 DNA reads as TGTGCCAGCAGCTCGACTAGCGGGGGATACACCGGGGAGCTGTTTTTT.

The CDR3 bases are TGTGCCAGCAGCTTAGGGGGGACAGGAACTGGCTACACCTTC. Translation gives CASSLGGTGTGYTF. V usage is TRBV7-2 and J usage is TRBJ1-2; 8 bases fit TRBD1. The CDR3 loop spans 14 amino acids. The trim removed 1 base at V and 7 bases at J, leaving 5 bases unmatched. CDR1 and CDR2 (germline): SGHTA, FQGNSA. Based on the CDR3 plus reference TRBV7-2 and TRBJ1-2, the full variable domain is GAGVSQSPSNKVTEKGKDVELRCDPISGHTALYWYRQSLGQGLEFLIYFQGNSAPDKSGLPSDRFSAERTGGSVSTLTIQRTQQEDSAVYLCASSLGGTGTGYTFGSGTRLTVV.

V and J are TRBV6-5 and TRBJ2-3, with D perhaps assigned TRBD1 or TRBD2 (6 bases each). Trimming pared 2 bases from V and 3 bases from J, leaving 15 bases between. The CDR3 contains 16 residues. The germline CDR1 and CDR2 sequences are MNHEY and SVGAGI. CDR3 DNA: TGTGCCAGCAGTTACGTTGAGGGGGGCGTAACAGATACGCAGTATTTT. Translated: CASSYVEGGVTDTQYF.